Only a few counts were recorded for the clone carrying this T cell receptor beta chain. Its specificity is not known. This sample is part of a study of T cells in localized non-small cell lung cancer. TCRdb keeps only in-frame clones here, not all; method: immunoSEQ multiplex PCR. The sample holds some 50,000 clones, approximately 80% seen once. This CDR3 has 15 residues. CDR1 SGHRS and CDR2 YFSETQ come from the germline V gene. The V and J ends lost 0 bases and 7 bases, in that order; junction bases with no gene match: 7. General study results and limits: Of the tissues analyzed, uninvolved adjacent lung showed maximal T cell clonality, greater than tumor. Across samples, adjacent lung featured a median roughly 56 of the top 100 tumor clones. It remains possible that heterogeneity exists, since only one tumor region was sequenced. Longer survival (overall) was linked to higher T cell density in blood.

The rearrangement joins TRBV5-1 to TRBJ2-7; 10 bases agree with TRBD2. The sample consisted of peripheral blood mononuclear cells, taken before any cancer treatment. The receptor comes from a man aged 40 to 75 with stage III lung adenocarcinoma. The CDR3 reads CASSLVASGGGEQYF. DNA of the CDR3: TGCGCCAGCAGCTTGGTGGCTAGCGGGGGCGGAGAGCAGTACTTC. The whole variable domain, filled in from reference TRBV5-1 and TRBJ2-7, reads KAGVTQTPRYLIKTRGQQVTLSCSPISGHRSVSWYQQTPGQGLQFLFEYFSETQRNKGNFPGRFSGRQFSNSRSEMNVSTLELGDSALYLCASSLVASGGGEQYFGPGTRLTVT.